This TCR beta chain is drawn from a study of blood T cell repertoires in COVID-19. Turning to the study itself: Spain, Italy and the United States supplied samples that represented acute and convalescent COVID-19. The analysed material was cDNA or gDNA that came from T cells, B-cell-depleted T cells, or PBMCs.

This clone was observed a single time. The CDR3 length is 17 residues. CDR1 is SGHTA, CDR2 FQGNSA, per germline. V was trimmed by 0 bases and J by 5 bases, leaving 17 bases between them. Per the original methods: Estimated nucleated cell counts came from reference gene primer amplification. Libraries were prepared by immunoSEQ multiplex PCR; TCRdb keeps only in-frame clonotypes and omits some of them. The V and J calls and the clone size are those of that table, but D and trimming were determined from the DNA. The sample consists of hundreds of thousands of clones, more than 75% of them appearing once.

This sequence originates from a man in his fifties or sixties with acute or convalescent COVID-19. The chain couples TRBV7-2 to TRBJ1-5; D possibly corresponds to TRBD1 (5 bases). The sample consisted of peripheral blood. The CDR3 DNA reads as TGTGCCAGCAGCTTAGCCCCGCGGTCAGGGAGGCATCAGCCCCAGCATTTT. Protein: CASSLAPRSGRHQPQHF.